The rows below give T cell receptor beta chains drawn from one sample of a study of identical twins. TCRdb reprocessed the 5' RACE reads via MiXCR and lists one record per CDR3 protein. The repertoire holds 500,000 or so distinct CDR3 sequences, with 14% as singletons. These data also featured in a second study, about yellow fever vaccine responses in identical twins.

Sequences were obtained from CD4+ T cells sorted from blood. Receptors originate from a woman between 18 and 29 years old in good health. CDR3s include the opening cysteine and the closing phenylalanine or tryptophan. The D gene is left open where the match is weak. A row's size may be missing; if present it is once, few, many or a size class.

D gene,V gene,J gene,clone size,CDR3 protein,CDR3 DNA
-,TRBV5-6,TRBJ2-1,few,CASSRTHEQFF,TGTGCCAGCAGCAGGACCCATGAGCAGTTCTTC
-,TRBV28,TRBJ2-7,few,CASSVIGTYEQYF,TGTGCCAGCAGTGTTATAGGTACCTACGAGCAGTACTTC
TRBD1,TRBV9,TRBJ1-4,few,CASSVGTANEKLFF,TGTGCCAGCAGCGTCGGGACAGCTAATGAAAAACTGTTTTTT
-,TRBV3-1,TRBJ2-3,few,CASSRIAGTDTQYF,TGTGCCAGCAGCAGGATAGCCGGCACAGATACGCAGTATTTT
-,TRBV6-5,TRBJ2-5,many,CASSYGGGREYF,TGTGCCAGCAGTTACGGCGGAGGTCGTGAGTACTTC
TRBD2,TRBV7-2,TRBJ2-1,few,CASSLEASGLEQFF,TGTGCCAGCAGCTTAGAGGCTAGCGGCCTTGAGCAGTTCTTC
-,TRBV29-1,TRBJ2-5,-,CSVGDSVTGAQYF,TGCAGCGTTGGTGACAGTGTAACTGGGGCCCAGTACTTC
-,TRBV6-1,TRBJ1-1,-,CASRTPGALPEAFF,TGTGCCAGCAGAACCCCCGGGGCCCTACCTGAAGCTTTCTTT
-,TRBV19,TRBJ2-7,-,CASSMDRRDVAYF,TGTGCCAGTAGTATGGACAGGAGGGACGTGGCGTACTTC
-,TRBV12-3/TRBV12-4,TRBJ2-4,few,CASSFGGMTAKNIQYF,TGTGCCAGCAGTTTTGGCGGGATGACAGCCAAAAACATTCAGTACTTC
TRBD1,TRBV12-3/TRBV12-4,TRBJ2-2,many,CASSFKAGTGNTGELFF,TGTGCCAGCAGTTTTAAGGCCGGGACAGGGAACACCGGGGAGCTGTTTTTT
TRBD2,TRBV20-1,TRBJ2-1,-,CSAPDPASGKVNEQFF,TGCAGTGCGCCAGATCCGGCTAGCGGGAAGGTGAATGAGCAGTTCTTC
-,TRBV6-5,TRBJ2-2,few,CASSYSQGRATGELFF,TGTGCCAGCAGTTACTCACAGGGGAGGGCCACCGGGGAGCTGTTTTTT
-,TRBV5-1,TRBJ2-5,-,CASRTIPEETQYF,TGCGCCAGCAGGACTATCCCTGAAGAGACCCAGTACTTC
-,TRBV4-3,TRBJ2-4,few,CASSQDLEWGTLPKNIQYF,TGCGCCAGCAGCCAAGATCTAGAGTGGGGAACCCTTCCCAAAAACATTCAGTACTTC
TRBD2,TRBV5-1,TRBJ2-1,few,CASSSQGLADKRRSYNEQFF,TGCGCCAGCAGCTCACAGGGACTAGCGGACAAGCGTCGGAGCTACAATGAGCAGTTCTTC
TRBD1,TRBV2,TRBJ1-4,few,CASSEAGQGNEKLFF,TGTGCCAGCAGTGAGGCCGGACAGGGAAATGAAAAACTGTTTTTT
-,TRBV11-2,TRBJ1-6,few,CASRSPGRHNSPLHF,TGTGCCAGCAGATCCCCGGGACGACATAATTCACCCCTCCACTTT
-,TRBV12-3/TRBV12-4,TRBJ2-3,many,CASTRTGTSTDTQYF,TGTGCCAGCACCCGCACGGGAACTAGCACAGATACGCAGTATTTT
-,TRBV7-2,TRBJ1-1,-,CASSFGVSASNTEAFF,TGTGCCAGCAGCTTTGGGGTCAGCGCATCGAACACTGAAGCTTTCTTT
-,TRBV9,TRBJ1-1,few,CASSVADSPNTEAFF,TGTGCCAGCAGCGTAGCCGACAGCCCGAACACTGAAGCTTTCTTT
-,TRBV20-1,TRBJ2-7,few,CSARDGSGYEQYF,TGCAGTGCTAGAGATGGGAGTGGGTACGAGCAGTACTTC
-,TRBV28,TRBJ2-7,few,CASTTGSYEQYF,TGTGCCAGCACCACAGGATCCTACGAGCAGTACTTC
TRBD1,TRBV5-1,TRBJ2-7,-,CASTARTGTGFDEQYF,TGCGCCAGCACCGCCCGGACGGGGACAGGGTTCGACGAGCAGTACTTC
-,TRBV12-3/TRBV12-4,TRBJ1-2,many,CASSLQGPYGYTF,TGTGCCAGCAGTTTACAGGGGCCCTATGGCTACACCTTC
TRBD1,TRBV6-2/TRBV6-3,TRBJ1-5,-,CASKNKQGARGQPQHF,TGTGCCAGCAAAAATAAACAGGGGGCCCGCGGACAGCCCCAGCATTTT
-,TRBV6-1,TRBJ2-7,-,CASSERVGGPAYEQYF,TGTGCCAGCAGTGAACGGGTAGGGGGTCCCGCCTACGAGCAGTACTTC